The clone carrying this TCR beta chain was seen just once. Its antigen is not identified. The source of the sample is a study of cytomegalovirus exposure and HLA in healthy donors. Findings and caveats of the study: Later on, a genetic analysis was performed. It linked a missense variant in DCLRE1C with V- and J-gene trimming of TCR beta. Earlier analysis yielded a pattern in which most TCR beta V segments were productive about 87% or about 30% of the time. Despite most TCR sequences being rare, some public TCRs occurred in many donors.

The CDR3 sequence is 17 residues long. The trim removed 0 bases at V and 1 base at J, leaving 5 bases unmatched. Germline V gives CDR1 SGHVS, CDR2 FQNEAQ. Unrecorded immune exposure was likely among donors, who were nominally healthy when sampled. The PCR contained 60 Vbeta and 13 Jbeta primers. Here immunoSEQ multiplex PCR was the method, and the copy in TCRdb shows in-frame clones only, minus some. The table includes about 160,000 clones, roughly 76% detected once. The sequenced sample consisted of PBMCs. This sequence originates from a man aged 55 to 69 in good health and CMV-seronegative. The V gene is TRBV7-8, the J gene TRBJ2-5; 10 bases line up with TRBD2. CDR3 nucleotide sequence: TGTGCCAGCAGCTTAGCGAGGGCTAGCGGGGGCCAAGAGACCCAGTACTTC. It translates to CASSLARASGGQETQYF.